This is a list of T cell receptor beta chains from one sample in a study of blood T cell repertoires in COVID-19. Measured with immunoSEQ multiplex PCR; TCRdb has only the in-frame clones, and not every one. Of around 13,000 clones listed, roughly 91% are singletons. The sequenced sample was peripheral blood. These receptor sequences come from a human donor in a cohort sampled during active COVID-19. Each CDR3 is given with its conserved first and last residue. The order of the fields is J gene, clone size, V gene, CDR3 length, D gene, CDR3 protein, CDR3 DNA. D genes are given only for firm matches. Not every row has a clone size; where given, it reads once, few, many or a size class.

>TRBJ2-7|-|TRBV11-3|13|-
CASSFPSAYEQYF
TGTGCCAGCAGCTTCCCGTCCGCCTACGAGCAGTACTTC
>TRBJ2-4|-|TRBV7-9|15|TRBD1
CASSPPQGAENIQYF
TGTGCCAGCAGCCCGCCCCAGGGGGCGGAAAACATTCAGTACTTC
>TRBJ2-7|-|TRBV6-1|14|TRBD2
CASSESAGAYEQYF
TGTGCCAGCAGTGAGAGCGCGGGAGCCTACGAGCAGTACTTC
>TRBJ2-7|-|TRBV4-1|15|-
CASSQERGNVYEQYF
TGCGCCAGCAGCCAAGAAAGGGGGAATGTTTACGAGCAGTACTTC
>TRBJ2-2|-|TRBV4-2|14|-
CASSQGVFAGELFF
TGTGCCAGCAGCCAAGGCGTTTTTGCCGGGGAGCTGTTTTTT
>TRBJ2-7|-|TRBV10-1|16|TRBD1
CASLTAGTGEIYEQYF
TGCGCCAGCTTGACCGCAGGGACAGGGGAGATCTACGAGCAGTACTTC
>TRBJ1-3|-|TRBV25-1|15|TRBD1
CASSDDRVSGNTIYF
TGTGCCAGCAGTGATGACAGGGTCTCTGGAAACACCATATATTTT
>TRBJ2-3|-|TRBV18|19|TRBD2
CASSPPRRGEDFGTDTQYF
TGTGCCAGCTCACCACCGAGGCGGGGGGAAGATTTTGGGACAGATACGCAGTATTTT
>TRBJ1-2|-|TRBV7-9|12|-
CASSPTGVSYTF
TGTGCCAGCAGCCCCACCGGAGTCAGCTACACCTTC
>TRBJ2-1|-|TRBV7-8|12|TRBD2
CASRPTAGEQFF
TGTGCCAGCCGTCCGACAGCGGGAGAGCAGTTCTTC
>TRBJ2-7|-|TRBV28|15|TRBD2
CASSLRLAGVGEQYF
TGTGCCAGCAGTTTGAGGCTAGCGGGAGTCGGTGAGCAGTACTTC
>TRBJ2-2|-|TRBV4-3|18|-
CASSQTPWPRGETGELFF
TGCGCCAGCAGCCAAACCCCTTGGCCGCGGGGTGAGACCGGGGAGCTGTTTTTT
>TRBJ2-7|-|TRBV10-3|14|-
CAISELSGNYEQYF
TGTGCCATCAGTGAGTTGAGCGGAAACTACGAGCAGTACTTC
>TRBJ2-7|-|TRBV19|15|-
CASSHRGDISYEQYF
TGTGCCAGTAGCCACCGGGGGGACATATCCTACGAGCAGTACTTC
>TRBJ2-1|-|TRBV4-2|17|TRBD1
CASSQDLGTGTFNEQFF
TGTGCCAGCAGCCAAGATCTCGGGACAGGGACTTTCAATGAGCAGTTCTTC
>TRBJ1-1|-|TRBV19|16|TRBD1
CASSPRRSQGATEAFF
TGTGCCAGTAGTCCACGAAGATCTCAGGGGGCCACTGAAGCTTTCTTT
>TRBJ2-1|-|TRBV7-9|12|TRBD1
CASSLADREQFF
TGTGCCAGCAGCTTAGCGGACAGGGAGCAGTTCTTC
>TRBJ2-7|-|TRBV7-2|14|-
CASSLAQGPYEQYF
TGTGCCAGCAGCTTAGCACAGGGACCCTACGAGCAGTACTTC
>TRBJ2-3|-|TRBV11-3|13|-
CASSSRTTDTQYF
TGTGCCAGCAGCTCGCGGACTACAGATACGCAGTATTTT
>TRBJ2-2|-|TRBV5-1|16|TRBD2
CASSLSGGGNTGELFF
TGCGCCAGCAGCTTGTCGGGCGGGGGGAACACCGGGGAGCTGTTTTTT
>TRBJ2-7|few|TRBV7-2|18|TRBD2
CASSFPLYSGRADYEQYF
TGTGCCAGCAGCTTTCCCTTATATAGCGGGAGGGCGGACTACGAGCAGTACTTC
>TRBJ2-1|-|TRBV28|12|-
CASSRMDYEQFF
TGTGCCAGCAGTAGAATGGACTATGAGCAGTTCTTC
>TRBJ1-2|-|TRBV15|12|-
CATSRGGGGYTF
TGTGCCACCAGCAGAGGCGGGGGGGGCTACACCTTC
>TRBJ2-7|-|TRBV27|15|TRBD1
CASRRTRGRTYEQYF
TGTGCCAGCAGACGAACGAGGGGGCGGACCTACGAGCAGTACTTC
>TRBJ1-5|-|TRBV28|13|-
CASSPGSNQPQHF
TGTGCCAGCAGTCCAGGTAGCAATCAGCCCCAGCATTTT
>TRBJ2-1|-|TRBV29-1|15|-
CSVAEGTSSNNEQFF
TGCAGCGTTGCAGAGGGAACTAGCAGTAACAATGAGCAGTTCTTC
>TRBJ2-5|-|TRBV19|13|-
CASSGSGTETQYF
TGTGCCAGTAGTGGCTCGGGGACTGAGACCCAGTACTTC
>TRBJ2-3|-|TRBV3-1/TRBV3-2|12|-
CASSQVSDTQYF
TGTGCCAGCAGCCAAGTATCGGATACGCAGTATTTT
>TRBJ1-6|-|TRBV7-9|14|-
CASSLGRSNSPLHF
TGTGCCAGCAGCTTAGGGCGGAGCAATTCACCCCTCCACTTT
>TRBJ1-2|once|TRBV5-1|15|-
CASKIGGQADYGYTF
TGCGCCAGCAAGATAGGAGGGCAGGCGGACTATGGCTACACCTTC
>TRBJ2-5|-|TRBV29-1|16|TRBD2
CSVGGLAGGPRETQYF
TGCAGCGTTGGGGGACTAGCGGGAGGGCCTCGTGAGACCCAGTACTTC
>TRBJ1-2|-|TRBV10-2|16|-
CASSESRLASNSGYTF
TGCGCCAGCAGTGAGTCGAGATTAGCATCCAACTCCGGCTACACCTTC
>TRBJ1-6|-|TRBV20-1|15|-
CSASSGGHYNSPLHF
TGCAGTGCTAGTTCCGGAGGTCACTATAATTCACCCCTCCACTTT
>TRBJ2-2|-|TRBV19|15|TRBD1
CASSIGAGGTGELFF
TGTGCCAGTAGTATAGGGGCAGGGGGCACCGGGGAGCTGTTTTTT
>TRBJ2-3|-|TRBV4-1|17|-
CASSQDLIGSSRDTQYF
TGCGCCAGCAGCCAAGATCTTATCGGCTCAAGCAGGGATACGCAGTATTTT
>TRBJ1-6|-|TRBV2|14|-
CASSDQGLDSPLHF
TGTGCCAGCAGTGATCAGGGGTTAGATTCACCCCTCCACTTT
>TRBJ1-1|-|TRBV7-2|16|-
CASSPQPGLKGSEAFF
TGTGCCAGCAGCCCCCAACCGGGACTTAAGGGTAGTGAAGCTTTCTTT
>TRBJ1-4|-|TRBV25-1|13|TRBD1
CASKDRAGEKLFF
TGTGCCAGCAAGGACAGGGCGGGGGAAAAACTGTTTTTT
>TRBJ2-1|-|TRBV5-1|16|TRBD2
CASSLAVLAGANEQFF
TGCGCCAGCAGCTTGGCGGTTTTAGCGGGAGCCAATGAGCAGTTCTTC
>TRBJ2-7|few|TRBV7-9|11|-
CASSLAKWQYF
TGTGCCAGCAGCTTAGCTAAATGGCAGTACTTC
>TRBJ2-5|-|TRBV28|14|TRBD1
CASSSQGAQETQYF
TGTGCCAGCAGTTCTCAGGGGGCTCAGGAGACCCAGTACTTC
>TRBJ2-4|-|TRBV10-3|16|TRBD2
CAISEGSGRGGNIQYF
TGTGCCATCAGTGAAGGAAGCGGGAGGGGAGGAAACATTCAGTACTTC
>TRBJ1-2|-|TRBV28|15|TRBD1
CASSSGTGSNYGYTF
TGTGCCAGCAGTTCCGGGACAGGGTCAAACTATGGCTACACCTTC
>TRBJ2-1|once|TRBV12-3/TRBV12-4|13|-
CASSLLVSNEQFF
TGTGCCAGCAGTCTCCTTGTTAGCAATGAGCAGTTCTTC